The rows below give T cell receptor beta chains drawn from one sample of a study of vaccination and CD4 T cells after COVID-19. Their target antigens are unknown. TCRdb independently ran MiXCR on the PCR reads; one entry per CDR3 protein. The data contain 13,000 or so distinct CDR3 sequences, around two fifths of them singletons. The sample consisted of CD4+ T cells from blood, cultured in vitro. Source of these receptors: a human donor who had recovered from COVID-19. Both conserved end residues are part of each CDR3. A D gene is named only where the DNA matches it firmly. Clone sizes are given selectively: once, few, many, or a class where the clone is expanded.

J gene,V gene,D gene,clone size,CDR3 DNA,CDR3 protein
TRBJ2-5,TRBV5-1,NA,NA,TGCGCCAGCAGCTTGGGACAGGTTCTGGGGGAGACCCAGTACTTC,CASSLGQVLGETQYF
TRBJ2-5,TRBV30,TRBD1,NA,TGTGCCTGGAGTCCAATGAACAGGGGGTTGGGAGAGACCCAGTACTTC,CAWSPMNRGLGETQYF
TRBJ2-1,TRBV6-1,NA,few,TGTGCCAGCAGTGAGGTAGGCCTCCCACGGCGGAATGAGCAGTTCTTC,CASSEVGLPRRNEQFF
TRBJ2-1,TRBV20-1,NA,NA,TGCAGTGCTCGAACTACTAACTCCTACAATGAGCAGTTCTTC,CSARTTNSYNEQFF
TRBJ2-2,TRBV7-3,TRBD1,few,TGTGCCAGCAGCTCGACAGGGTACGGGGAGCTGTTTTTT,CASSSTGYGELFF
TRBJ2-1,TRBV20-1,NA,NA,TGCAGTGCTAGAGATCCGGGACGAGACAATGAGCAGTTCTTC,CSARDPGRDNEQFF
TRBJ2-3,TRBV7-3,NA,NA,TGTGCCAGCAGCCCCCAGGAGGGAGGCCGAGATACGCAGTATTTT,CASSPQEGGRDTQYF
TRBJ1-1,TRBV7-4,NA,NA,TGTGCCAGAAGGGATGCTGAAGCTTTCTTT,CARRDAEAFF
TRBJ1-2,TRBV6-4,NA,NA,TGTGCCAGCAGGAGAGAGGGCGACTATGGCTACACCTTC,CASRREGDYGYTF
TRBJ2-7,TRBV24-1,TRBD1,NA,TGTGCCACCAGTGATTCCTCGGCGACAGGGGCCTACGAGCAGTACTTC,CATSDSSATGAYEQYF
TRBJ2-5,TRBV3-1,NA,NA,TGTGCCAGCAGCCAATTTACAGGCGCGCAGACCCAGTACTTC,CASSQFTGAQTQYF
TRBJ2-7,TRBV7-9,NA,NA,TGTGCCAGCAGCTTAGGTGAGGGAAAGCAGTACTTC,CASSLGEGKQYF
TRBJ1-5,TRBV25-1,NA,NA,TGTGCCAGCAGTTGGGGGAATCAGCCCCAGCATTTT,CASSWGNQPQHF
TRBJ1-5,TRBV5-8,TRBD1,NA,TGTGCCAGCAGCTTGGCCGCGGGGACAGATATAGGTCAGCCCCAGCATTTT,CASSLAAGTDIGQPQHF
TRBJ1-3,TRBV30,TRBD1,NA,TGTGCCTGGGACAGGGGGTCCCTTGGAAACACCATATATTTT,CAWDRGSLGNTIYF
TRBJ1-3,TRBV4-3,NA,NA,TGCGCCAGCAGCCAAGATTCAGGGAGCTCTGGAAACACCATATATTTT,CASSQDSGSSGNTIYF
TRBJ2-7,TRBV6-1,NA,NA,TGTGCCAGCAGTCAGGGGGCTAGCGGGAACTACGAGCAGTACTTC,CASSQGASGNYEQYF
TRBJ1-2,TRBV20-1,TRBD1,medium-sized,TGCAGTGCTAGATCCTACAGGGGATTAGAGGGCTACACCTTC,CSARSYRGLEGYTF
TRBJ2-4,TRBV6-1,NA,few,TGTGCCAGCAGTGCTCTTGAGGGGGCCAAAAACATTCAGTACTTC,CASSALEGAKNIQYF
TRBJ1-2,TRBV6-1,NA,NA,TGTGCCAGCAGTGAATATGAAACGGGCTACACCTTC,CASSEYETGYTF
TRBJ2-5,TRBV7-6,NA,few,TGTGCCAGCAGCTTAATCGAGACCCAGTACTTC,CASSLIETQYF
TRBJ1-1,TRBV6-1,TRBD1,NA,TGTGCCACCGGGGACAGGTCCTACGCTGAAGCTTTCTTT,CATGDRSYAEAFF
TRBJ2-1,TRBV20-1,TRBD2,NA,TGCAGTGCTAGACAAGCGACTAGCGGGACTGACAATGAGCAGTTCTTC,CSARQATSGTDNEQFF
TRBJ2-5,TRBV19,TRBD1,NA,TGTGCCAGTAGTGTTACCGGCAGGGGGGAGACCCAGTACTTC,CASSVTGRGETQYF
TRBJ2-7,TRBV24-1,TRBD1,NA,TGTGCCACCAGTGATCGCCCGGGACAGGGTAACGAGCAGTACTTC,CATSDRPGQGNEQYF
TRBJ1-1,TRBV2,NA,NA,TGTGCCAGCAGGCCCTCACAGGGCACTGAAGCTTTCTTT,CASRPSQGTEAFF
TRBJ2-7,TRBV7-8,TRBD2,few,TGTGCCAGCAGCTTAGGGGATCCTAGCGGGGGTAGCTCCTACGAGCAGTACTTC,CASSLGDPSGGSSYEQYF
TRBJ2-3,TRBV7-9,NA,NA,TGTGCCAGCAGCTCGGACGATAACACAGATACGCAGTATTTT,CASSSDDNTDTQYF
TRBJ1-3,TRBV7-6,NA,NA,TGTGCCAGCAGCTTAGCCCCTAACTCTGGAAACACCATATATTTT,CASSLAPNSGNTIYF
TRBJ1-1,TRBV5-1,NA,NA,TGCGCCTCGCGACCTACAGGGATTGATGAAGCTTTCTTT,CASRPTGIDEAFF
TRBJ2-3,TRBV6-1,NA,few,TGTGCCAGCAGAGAACAGGGCTTAACGCAGTATTTT,CASREQGLTQYF
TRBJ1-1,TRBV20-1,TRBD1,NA,TGCAGTGCTGCCTTGCTGGGACAGGGAAACACTGAAGCTTTCTTT,CSAALLGQGNTEAFF
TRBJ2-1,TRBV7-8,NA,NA,TGTGCCAGCAGCTTTAGAAGGAGGGCTTATGAGCAGTTCTTC,CASSFRRRAYEQFF
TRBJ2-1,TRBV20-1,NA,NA,TGCAGTGCTCCATATAGCTGGGCTGAGCAGTTCTTC,CSAPYSWAEQFF
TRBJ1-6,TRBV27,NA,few,TGTGCCAGCAGTTTAAGAGGTGGGGCACCCCTCCACTTT,CASSLRGGAPLHF
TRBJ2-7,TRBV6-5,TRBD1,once,TGTGCCAGCAGTTACAGAACAGGGGGGCACTACGAGCAGTACTTC,CASSYRTGGHYEQYF
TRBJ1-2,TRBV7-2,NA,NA,TGTGCCAGCAGCTCAGGCAGTCAGGGTGGCTACACCTTC,CASSSGSQGGYTF
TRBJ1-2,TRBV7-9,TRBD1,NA,TGTGCCAGCAGCCGGGACAGCTCCTATGGCTACACCTTC,CASSRDSSYGYTF
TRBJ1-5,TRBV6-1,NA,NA,TGTGCCAGCACCCGGGGACTTCTAAATAGCAATCAGCCCCAGCATTTT,CASTRGLLNSNQPQHF
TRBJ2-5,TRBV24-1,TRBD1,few,TGTGCCACTTCCGCGACAGGGGCAACCACGCGGGAGACCCAGTACTTC,CATSATGATTRETQYF
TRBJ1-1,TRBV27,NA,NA,TGTGCCAGCAGTCTCAAGGGAGGGTACACTGAAGCTTTCTTT,CASSLKGGYTEAFF
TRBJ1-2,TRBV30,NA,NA,TGTGCCGCACCGAGTCTAGCGGGGGCTTATGGCTACACCTTC,CAAPSLAGAYGYTF
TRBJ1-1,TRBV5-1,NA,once,TGCGCCAGCAGCTATGAAGGATCAATGAACACTGAAGCTTTCTTT,CASSYEGSMNTEAFF
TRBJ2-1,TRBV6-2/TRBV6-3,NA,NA,TGTGCCAGCAGTTTTCCGGGGCCATCCGCACGTGAGCAGTTCTTC,CASSFPGPSAREQFF
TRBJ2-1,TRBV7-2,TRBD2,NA,TGTGCCAGCAGCTTAGTAGCGGGAGTGAAGGATGAGCAGTTCTTC,CASSLVAGVKDEQFF
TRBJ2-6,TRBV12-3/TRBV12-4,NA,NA,TGTGCCAGCATGCGGTCTGGGGCCAACGTCCTGACTTTC,CASMRSGANVLTF
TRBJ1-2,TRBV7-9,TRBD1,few,TGTGCCAGCAGCTTAGAGGTTTTTGGGACAGGGGGTAACTATGGCTACACCTTC,CASSLEVFGTGGNYGYTF
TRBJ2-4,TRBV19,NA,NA,TGTGCCAGTAGTCTCCCGGACAAAGTCGGAAACATTCAGTACTTC,CASSLPDKVGNIQYF
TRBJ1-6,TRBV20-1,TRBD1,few,TGCAGTGCTACTCGACAGGGCTATAATTCACCCCTCCACTTT,CSATRQGYNSPLHF
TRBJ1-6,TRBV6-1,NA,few,TGTGCCAGCAGTGCAGGGGCCTATAATTCACCCCTCCACTTT,CASSAGAYNSPLHF
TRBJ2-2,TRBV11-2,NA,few,TGTGCCAGCAGAACCCTCAGGGACACCGGGGAGCTGTTTTTT,CASRTLRDTGELFF
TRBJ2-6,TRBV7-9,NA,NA,TGTGCCAGCAGCCCCACAAACTCTGGGGCCAACGTCCTGACTTTC,CASSPTNSGANVLTF
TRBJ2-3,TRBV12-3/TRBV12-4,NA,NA,TGTGCCAGCAGCCCGCGGGCTTCCCCCCCAGATACGCAGTATTTT,CASSPRASPPDTQYF
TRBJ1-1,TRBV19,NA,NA,TGTGCCAGTAAGGGGGAAATGGAGGGTTCTGAAGCTTTCTTT,CASKGEMEGSEAFF
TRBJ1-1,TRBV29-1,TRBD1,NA,TGCAGCGCCCACAGGGGGCAGAACACTGAAGCTTTCTTT,CSAHRGQNTEAFF
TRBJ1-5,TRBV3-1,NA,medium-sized,TGTGCCAGCAGCCAACTTCCGGATCAGCCCCAGCATTTT,CASSQLPDQPQHF
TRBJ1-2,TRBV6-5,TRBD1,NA,TGTGCCAGCAGCTACACGACAGGGGCGGGAGGTGGCTACACCTTC,CASSYTTGAGGGYTF